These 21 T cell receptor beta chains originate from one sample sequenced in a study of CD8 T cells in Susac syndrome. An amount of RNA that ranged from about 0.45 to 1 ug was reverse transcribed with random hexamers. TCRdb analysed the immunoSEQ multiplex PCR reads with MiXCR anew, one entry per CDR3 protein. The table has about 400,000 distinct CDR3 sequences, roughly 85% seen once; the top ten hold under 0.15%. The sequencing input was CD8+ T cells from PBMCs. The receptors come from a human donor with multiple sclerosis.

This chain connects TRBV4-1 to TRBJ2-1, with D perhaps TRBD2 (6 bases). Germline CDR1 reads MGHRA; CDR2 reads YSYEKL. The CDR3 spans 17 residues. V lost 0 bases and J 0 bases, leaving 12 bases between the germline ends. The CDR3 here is CASSQDLLANSYNEQFF. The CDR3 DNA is TGCGCCAGCAGCCAAGATTTGCTAGCGAACTCCTACAATGAGCAGTTCTTC.

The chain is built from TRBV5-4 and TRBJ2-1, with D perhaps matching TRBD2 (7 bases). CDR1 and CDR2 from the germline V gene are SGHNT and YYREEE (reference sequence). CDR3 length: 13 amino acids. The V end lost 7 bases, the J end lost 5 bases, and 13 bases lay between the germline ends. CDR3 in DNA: TGTGCCAGCCGCGGGGGCCTCGACAATGAGCAGTTCTTC. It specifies CASRGGLDNEQFF. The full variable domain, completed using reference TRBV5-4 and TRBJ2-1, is ETGVTQSPTHLIKTRGQQVTLRCSSQSGHNTVSWYQQALGQGPQFIFQYYREEENGRGNFPPRFSGLQFPNYSSELNVNALELDDSALYLCASRGGLDNEQFFGPGTRLTVL.

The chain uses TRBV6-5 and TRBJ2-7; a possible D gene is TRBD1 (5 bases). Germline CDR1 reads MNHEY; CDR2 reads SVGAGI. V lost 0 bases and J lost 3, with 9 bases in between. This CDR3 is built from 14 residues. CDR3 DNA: TGTGCCAGCAGTTACTCTACAGGATTCTACGAGCAGTACTTC. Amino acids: CASSYSTGFYEQYF.

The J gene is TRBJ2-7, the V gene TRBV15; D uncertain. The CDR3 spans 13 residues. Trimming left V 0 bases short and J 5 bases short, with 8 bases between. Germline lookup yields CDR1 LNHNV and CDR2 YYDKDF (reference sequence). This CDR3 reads CATSRDPGNEQYF. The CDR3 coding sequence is TGTGCCACCAGCAGAGATCCTGGGAACGAGCAGTACTTC.

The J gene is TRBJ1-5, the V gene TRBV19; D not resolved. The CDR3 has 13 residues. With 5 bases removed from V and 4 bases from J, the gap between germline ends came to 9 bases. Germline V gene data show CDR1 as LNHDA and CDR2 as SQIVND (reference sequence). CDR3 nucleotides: TGTGCCAGTAGTGGCCCTCCAAATCAGCCCCAGCATTTT. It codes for CASSGPPNQPQHF.

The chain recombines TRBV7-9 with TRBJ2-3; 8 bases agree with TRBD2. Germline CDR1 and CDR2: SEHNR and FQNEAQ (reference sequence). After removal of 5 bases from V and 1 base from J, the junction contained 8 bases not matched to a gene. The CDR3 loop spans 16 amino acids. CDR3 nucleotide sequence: TGTGCCAGCAGCCCCAGGCTGCGGGGGGGCACAGATACGCAGTATTTT. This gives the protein CASSPRLRGGTDTQYF.

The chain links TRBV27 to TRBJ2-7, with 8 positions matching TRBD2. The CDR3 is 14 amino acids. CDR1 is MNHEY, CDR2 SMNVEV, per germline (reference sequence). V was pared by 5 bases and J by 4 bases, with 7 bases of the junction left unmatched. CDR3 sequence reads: CASSPWRGAYEQYF. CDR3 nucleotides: TGTGCCAGCAGTCCCTGGCGGGGGGCGTACGAGCAGTACTTC.

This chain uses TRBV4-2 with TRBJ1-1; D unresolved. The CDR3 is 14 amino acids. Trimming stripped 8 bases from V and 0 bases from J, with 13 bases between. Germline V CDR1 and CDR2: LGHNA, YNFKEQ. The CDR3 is CASAIGLMNTEAFF. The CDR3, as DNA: TGTGCCAGCGCCATAGGGTTAATGAACACTGAAGCTTTCTTT.

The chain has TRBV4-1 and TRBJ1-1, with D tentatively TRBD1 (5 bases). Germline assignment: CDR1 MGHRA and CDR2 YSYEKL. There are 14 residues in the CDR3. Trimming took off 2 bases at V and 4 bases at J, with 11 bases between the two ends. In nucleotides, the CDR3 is TGCGCCAGCAGCCAATGGGGGAGGGGCACTGAAGCTTTCTTT. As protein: CASSQWGRGTEAFF.

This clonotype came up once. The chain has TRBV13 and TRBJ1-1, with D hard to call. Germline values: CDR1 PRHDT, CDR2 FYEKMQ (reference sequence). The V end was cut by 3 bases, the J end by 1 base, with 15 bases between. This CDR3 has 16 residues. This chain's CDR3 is CASSFVFAGTNTEAFF. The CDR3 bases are TGTGCCAGCAGCTTTGTTTTCGCGGGTACGAACACTGAAGCTTTCTTT.

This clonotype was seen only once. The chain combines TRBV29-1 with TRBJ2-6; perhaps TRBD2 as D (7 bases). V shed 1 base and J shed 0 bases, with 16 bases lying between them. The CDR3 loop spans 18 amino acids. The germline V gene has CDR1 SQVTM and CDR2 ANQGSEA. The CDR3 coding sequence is TGCAGCGTTGAAGTAAGGGGGGGAGGGCCCTCTGGGGCCAACGTCCTGACTTTC. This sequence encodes CSVEVRGGGPSGANVLTF.

CDR3: CAISARTVNTEAFF. The DNA of the CDR3 is TGTGCCATCAGCGCAAGGACAGTGAACACTGAAGCTTTCTTT. J is TRBJ1-1 and V is TRBV10-3; D is possibly TRBD1 (6 bases). The germline V and J ends were trimmed by 6 bases and 0 bases, with 11 bases remaining between them. This CDR3 comprises 14 residues. Germline CDR1 ENHRY, CDR2 SYGVKD.

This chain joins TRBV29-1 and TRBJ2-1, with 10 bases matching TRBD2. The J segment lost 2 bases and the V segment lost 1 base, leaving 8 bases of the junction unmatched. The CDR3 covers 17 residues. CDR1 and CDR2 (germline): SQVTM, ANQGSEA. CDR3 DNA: TGCAGCGTTGAAGGAAGTAGGACTAGCGGAACCTACAATGAGCAGTTCTTC. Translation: CSVEGSRTSGTYNEQFF.

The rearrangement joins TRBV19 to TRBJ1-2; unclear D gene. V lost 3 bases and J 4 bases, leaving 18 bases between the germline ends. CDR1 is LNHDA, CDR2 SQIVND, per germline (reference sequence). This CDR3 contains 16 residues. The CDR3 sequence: CASSIWPDSGRYGYTF. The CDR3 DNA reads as TGTGCCAGTAGTATTTGGCCGGATTCCGGTCGCTATGGCTACACCTTC.

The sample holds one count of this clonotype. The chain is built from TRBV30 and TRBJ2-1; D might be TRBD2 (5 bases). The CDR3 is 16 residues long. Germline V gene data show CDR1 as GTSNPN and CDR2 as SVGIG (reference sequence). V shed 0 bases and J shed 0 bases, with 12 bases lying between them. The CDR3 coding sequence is TGTGCCTGGAGTGTCAGTGGGAGTAGCTCCTACAATGAGCAGTTCTTC. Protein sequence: CAWSVSGSSSYNEQFF. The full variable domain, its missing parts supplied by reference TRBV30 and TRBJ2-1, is SQTIHQWPATLVQPVGSPLSLECTVEGTSNPNLYWYRQAAGRGLQLLFYSVGIGQISSEVPQNLSASRPQDRQFILSSKKLLLSDSGFYLCAWSVSGSSSYNEQFFGPGTRLTVL.

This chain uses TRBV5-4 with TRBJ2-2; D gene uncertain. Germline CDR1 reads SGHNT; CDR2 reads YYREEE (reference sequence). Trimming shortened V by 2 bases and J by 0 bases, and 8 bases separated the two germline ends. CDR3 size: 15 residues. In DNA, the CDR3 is TGTGCCAGCAGCTTTCAGGTCGCGAACACCGGGGAGCTGTTTTTT. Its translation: CASSFQVANTGELFF.

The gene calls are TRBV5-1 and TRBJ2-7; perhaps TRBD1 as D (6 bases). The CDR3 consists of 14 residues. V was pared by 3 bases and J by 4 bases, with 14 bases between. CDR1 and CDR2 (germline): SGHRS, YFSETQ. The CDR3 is CASSSEDRIYEQYF. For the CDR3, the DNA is TGCGCCAGCAGCTCTGAGGACAGAATATACGAGCAGTACTTC.

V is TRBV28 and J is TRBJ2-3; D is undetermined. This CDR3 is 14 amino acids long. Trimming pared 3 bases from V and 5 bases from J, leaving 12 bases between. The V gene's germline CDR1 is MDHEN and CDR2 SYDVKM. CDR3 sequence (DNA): TGTGCCAGCAGTTTGAGGTCATGGGGAGATACGCAGTATTTT. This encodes CASSLRSWGDTQYF.

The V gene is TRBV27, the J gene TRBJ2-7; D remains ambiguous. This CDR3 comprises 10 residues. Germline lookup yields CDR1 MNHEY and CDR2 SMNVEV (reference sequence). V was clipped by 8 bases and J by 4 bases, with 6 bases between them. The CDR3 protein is CASGFYEQYF. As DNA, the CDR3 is TGTGCCAGCGGGTTTTACGAGCAGTACTTC.

CDR3 sequence reads: CATTGAGSSYEQYF. CDR3 DNA sequence: TGTGCCACCACCGGGGCAGGTTCTTCCTACGAGCAGTACTTC. The rearrangement joins TRBV6-5 to TRBJ2-7; D might be TRBD1 or TRBD2, each matching 5 bases. This CDR3 comprises 14 residues. Germline assignment: CDR1 MNHEY and CDR2 SVGAGI. Trimming pared 10 bases from V and 1 base from J, leaving 17 bases between.

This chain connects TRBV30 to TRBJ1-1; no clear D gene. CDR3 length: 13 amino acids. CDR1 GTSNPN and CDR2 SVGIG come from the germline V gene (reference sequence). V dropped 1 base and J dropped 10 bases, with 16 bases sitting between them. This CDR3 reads CAWSAHRASGAFF. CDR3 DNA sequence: TGTGCCTGGAGTGCCCATAGAGCATCGGGAGCTTTCTTT.